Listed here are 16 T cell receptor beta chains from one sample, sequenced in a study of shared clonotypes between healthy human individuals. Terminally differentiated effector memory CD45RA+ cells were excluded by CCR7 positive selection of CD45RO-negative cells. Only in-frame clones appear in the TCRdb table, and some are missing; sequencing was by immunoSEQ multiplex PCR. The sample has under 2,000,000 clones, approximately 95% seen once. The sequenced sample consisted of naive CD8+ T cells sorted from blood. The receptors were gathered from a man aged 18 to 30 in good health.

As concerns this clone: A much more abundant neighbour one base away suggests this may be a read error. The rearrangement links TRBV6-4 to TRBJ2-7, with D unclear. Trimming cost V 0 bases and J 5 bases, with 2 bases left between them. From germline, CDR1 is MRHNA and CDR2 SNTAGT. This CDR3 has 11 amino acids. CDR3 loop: CASSDSNEQYF. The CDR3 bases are TGTGCCAGCAGTGACTCGAACGAGCAGTACTTC.

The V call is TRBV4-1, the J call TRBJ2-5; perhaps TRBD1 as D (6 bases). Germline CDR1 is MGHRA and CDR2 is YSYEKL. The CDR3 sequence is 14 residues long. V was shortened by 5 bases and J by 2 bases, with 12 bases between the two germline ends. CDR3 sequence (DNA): TGCGCCAGCAGCTTGGGACACCTTCAAGAGACCCAGTACTTC. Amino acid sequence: CASSLGHLQETQYF.

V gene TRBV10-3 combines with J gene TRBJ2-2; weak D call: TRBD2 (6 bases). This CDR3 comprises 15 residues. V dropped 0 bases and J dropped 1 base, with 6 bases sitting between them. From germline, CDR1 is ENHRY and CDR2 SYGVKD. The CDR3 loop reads CAISESRGNTGELFF. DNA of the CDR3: TGTGCCATCAGTGAGTCGCGGGGGAACACCGGGGAGCTGTTTTTT.

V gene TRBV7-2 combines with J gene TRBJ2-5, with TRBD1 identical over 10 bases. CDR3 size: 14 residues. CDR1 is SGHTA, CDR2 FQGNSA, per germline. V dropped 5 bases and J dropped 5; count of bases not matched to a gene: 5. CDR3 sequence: CASSRDRGRETQYF. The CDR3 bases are TGTGCCAGCAGCCGGGACAGGGGTAGGGAGACCCAGTACTTC.

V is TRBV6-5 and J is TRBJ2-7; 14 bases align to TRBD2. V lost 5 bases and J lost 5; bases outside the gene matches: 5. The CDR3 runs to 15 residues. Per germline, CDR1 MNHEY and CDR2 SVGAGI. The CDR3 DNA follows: TGTGCCAGCAGTAGGACGGGACTAGCGGGAGACGAGCAGTACTTC. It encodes CASSRTGLAGDEQYF.

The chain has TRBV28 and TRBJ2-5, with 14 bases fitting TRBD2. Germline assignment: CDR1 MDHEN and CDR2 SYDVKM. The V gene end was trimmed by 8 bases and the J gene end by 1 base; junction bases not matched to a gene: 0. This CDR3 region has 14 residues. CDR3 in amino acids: CASGTSGSQETQYF. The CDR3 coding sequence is TGTGCCAGCGGGACTAGCGGGAGCCAAGAGACCCAGTACTTC.

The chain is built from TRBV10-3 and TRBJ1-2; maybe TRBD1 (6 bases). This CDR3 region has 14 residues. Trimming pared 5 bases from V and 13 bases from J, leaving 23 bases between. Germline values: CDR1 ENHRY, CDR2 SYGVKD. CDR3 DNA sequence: TGTGCCATCAGTCCGGACGATCAGGGGTGGGGAGGCACCTTC. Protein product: CAISPDDQGWGGTF.

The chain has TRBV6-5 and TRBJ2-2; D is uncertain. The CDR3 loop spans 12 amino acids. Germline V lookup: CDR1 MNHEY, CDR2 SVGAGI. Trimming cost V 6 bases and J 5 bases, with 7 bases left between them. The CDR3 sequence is CASRVVTGELFF. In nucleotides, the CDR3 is TGTGCCAGCAGGGTGGTGACCGGGGAGCTGTTTTTT.

CDR3 sequence (DNA): TGTGCCAGCAGCCCCCGGCCGGGGGGCTACGAGCAGTACTTC. Its protein is CASSPRPGGYEQYF. V and J are TRBV5-6 and TRBJ2-7; TRBD2 aligns across 7 bases. CDR3 length equals 14 residues. Germline values: CDR1 SGHDT, CDR2 YYEEEE. V shed 4 bases, J shed 3 bases, and the junction held 7 bases outside the gene matches.

CDR3 residues: CSVEDGTSGRNTGELFF. The CDR3 region has the DNA TGCAGCGTTGAAGATGGGACTAGCGGGAGGAACACCGGGGAGCTGTTTTTT. The chain links TRBV29-1 to TRBJ2-2; TRBD2 matches at 14 bases. After removal of 0 bases from V and 1 base from J, the junction contained 1 base not matched to a gene. The CDR3 length is 17 residues. Germline CDR1 and CDR2: SQVTM and ANQGSEA.

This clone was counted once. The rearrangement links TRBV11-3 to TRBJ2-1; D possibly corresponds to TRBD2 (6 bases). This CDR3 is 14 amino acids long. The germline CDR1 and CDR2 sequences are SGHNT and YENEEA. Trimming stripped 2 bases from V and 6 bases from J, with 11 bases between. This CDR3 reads CASSLRNSGNEQFF. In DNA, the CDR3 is TGTGCCAGCAGCTTACGTAATAGCGGCAATGAGCAGTTCTTC.

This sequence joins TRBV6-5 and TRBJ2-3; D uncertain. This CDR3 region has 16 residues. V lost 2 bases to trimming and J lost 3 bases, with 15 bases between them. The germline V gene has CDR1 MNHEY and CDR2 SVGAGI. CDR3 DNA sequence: TGTGCCAGCAGTTACACGGACGCCGCTCGGACAGATACGCAGTATTTT. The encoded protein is CASSYTDAARTDTQYF.

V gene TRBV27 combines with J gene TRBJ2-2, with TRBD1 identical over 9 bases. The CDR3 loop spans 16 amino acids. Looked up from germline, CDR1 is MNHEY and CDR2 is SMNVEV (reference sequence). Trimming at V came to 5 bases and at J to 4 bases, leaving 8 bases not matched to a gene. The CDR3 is CASSLLTGGFTGELFF. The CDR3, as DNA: TGTGCCAGCAGTCTCCTAACAGGGGGCTTCACCGGGGAGCTGTTTTTT.

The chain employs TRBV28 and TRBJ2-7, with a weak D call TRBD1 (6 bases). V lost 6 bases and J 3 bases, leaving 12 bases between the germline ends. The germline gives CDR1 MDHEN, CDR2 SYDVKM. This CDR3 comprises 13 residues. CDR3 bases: TGTGCCAGCAGCACCGGGACACACTACGAGCAGTACTTC. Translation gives CASSTGTHYEQYF.

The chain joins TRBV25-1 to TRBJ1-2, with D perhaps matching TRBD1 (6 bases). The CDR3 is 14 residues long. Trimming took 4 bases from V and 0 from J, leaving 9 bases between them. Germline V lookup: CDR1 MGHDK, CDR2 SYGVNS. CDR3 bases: TGTGCCAGCAGTGGGGGGGGCTCTAACTATGGCTACACCTTC. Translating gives CASSGGGSNYGYTF.

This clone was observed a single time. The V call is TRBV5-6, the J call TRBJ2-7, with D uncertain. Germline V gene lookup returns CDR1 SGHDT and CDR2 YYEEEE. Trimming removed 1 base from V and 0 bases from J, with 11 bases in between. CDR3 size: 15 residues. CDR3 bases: TGTGCCAGCAGCTTGAATATCGATTTCTCCTACGAGCAGTACTTC. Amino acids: CASSLNIDFSYEQYF.